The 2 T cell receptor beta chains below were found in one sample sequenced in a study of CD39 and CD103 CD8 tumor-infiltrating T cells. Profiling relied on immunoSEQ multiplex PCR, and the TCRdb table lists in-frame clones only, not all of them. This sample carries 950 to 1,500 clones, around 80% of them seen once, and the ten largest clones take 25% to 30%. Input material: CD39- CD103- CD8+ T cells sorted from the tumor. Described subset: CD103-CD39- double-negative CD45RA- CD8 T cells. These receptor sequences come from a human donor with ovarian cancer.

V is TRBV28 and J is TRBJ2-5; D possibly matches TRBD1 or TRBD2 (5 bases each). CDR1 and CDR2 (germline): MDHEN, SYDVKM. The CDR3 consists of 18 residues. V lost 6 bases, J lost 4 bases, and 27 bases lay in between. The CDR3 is CASSTNLLQVRGIETQYF. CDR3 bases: TGTGCCAGCAGCACAAACCTACTACAGGTTAGAGGGATAGAGACCCAGTACTTC. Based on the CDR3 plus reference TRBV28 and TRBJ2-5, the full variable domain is DVKVTQSSRYLVKRTGEKVFLECVQDMDHENMFWYRQDPGLGLRLIYFSYDVKMKEKGDIPEGYSVSREKKERFSLILESASTNQTSMYLCASSTNLLQVRGIETQYFGPGTRLLVL.

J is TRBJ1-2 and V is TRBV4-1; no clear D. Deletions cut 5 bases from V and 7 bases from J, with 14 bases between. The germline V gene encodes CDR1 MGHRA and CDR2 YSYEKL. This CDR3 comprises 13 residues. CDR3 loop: CASSARVYGGYTF. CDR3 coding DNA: TGCGCCAGCAGCGCGCGGGTGTACGGTGGCTACACCTTC.